This TCR beta chain was captured by sequencing in a study of OX40 agonist ivuxolimab in advanced cancers. Across the study: All patients had ivuxolimab intravenously every 2 weeks at 0.01 to 10 mg/kg.

The protocol was immunoSEQ multiplex PCR, while the TCRdb copy is restricted to in-frame clones and leaves out a portion. Among about 61,000 clones listed, about 90% were seen once. The CDR3 runs 14 residues. From germline, CDR1 is SEHNR and CDR2 FQNEAQ (reference sequence). Trimming removed 1 base at V and 6 bases at J, with 13 bases between. The receptor comes from an adult with an advanced solid tumor such as melanoma, head and neck, liver or kidney cancer. The genes are TRBV7-9 and TRBJ2-7; D is perhaps TRBD1 (6 bases). This specimen was CD4+ or CD8+ T cells sorted from blood, taken in a trial of the OX40 agonist ivuxolimab. The DNA of the CDR3 is TGTGCCAGCAGCTTAGTAGGACAGTTAGGCGAGCAGTACTTC. It translates to CASSLVGQLGEQYF.